This T cell receptor (beta chain) originates from a study of cytomegalovirus exposure and HLA in healthy donors. Whole-study results and caveats: Only CMV serostatus was available as immune exposure information. As a later analysis showed, several of the most significant clusters appeared to be linked to common viral pathogens. Cytomegalovirus-associated TCR beta chains were listed, numbering under 200.

This CDR3 is 14 amino acids long. Germline lookup yields CDR1 SNHLY and CDR2 FYNNEI. Trimming took 6 bases from V and 6 from J, leaving 16 bases between them. Comment on this clone: Its target is unknown.

The PCR was carried out with 60 Vbeta primers and 13 Jbeta primers. The method was immunoSEQ multiplex PCR; TCRdb's version includes in-frame clones alone and lacks a portion of them. The repertoire has fewer than 150,000 clones, roughly 70% of them found once; the top ten carry approximately 10%. Healthy donors of bone marrow made up the group. J is TRBJ2-3 and V is TRBV2; D gene uncertain. This clonotype was obtained from a woman between 50 and 59 years old in good health and CMV-seropositive. The sample comprised PBMCs. The CDR3 DNA sequence: TGTGCCAGCAGCGCGAGCCTACGGGTGGATACGCAGTATTTT. Its protein is CASSASLRVDTQYF.